The clone carrying this TCR beta chain came up a few times. This entry belongs to a study of cytomegalovirus exposure and HLA in healthy donors. PCR employed 60 Vbeta and 13 Jbeta primers. Profiled with immunoSEQ multiplex PCR; TCRdb holds only in-frame clones, not every one. Of 65,000 or so clones in the sample, 62% were seen once. Sequencing was performed on PBMCs. This clonotype was obtained from a man in his thirties or forties in good health and CMV-seronegative.

The CDR3, as DNA: TGTGCCAGCAGTCGGGACAGCCTTCAAGAGACCCAGTACTTC. Its translation: CASSRDSLQETQYF. The genes are TRBV5-4 and TRBJ2-5; 7 nucleotides line up with TRBD1. The CDR3 consists of 14 residues. The J segment lost 2 bases and the V segment lost 5 bases, leaving 6 bases of the junction unmatched. Per the germline V gene, CDR1 is SGHNT and CDR2 is YYREEE (reference sequence).